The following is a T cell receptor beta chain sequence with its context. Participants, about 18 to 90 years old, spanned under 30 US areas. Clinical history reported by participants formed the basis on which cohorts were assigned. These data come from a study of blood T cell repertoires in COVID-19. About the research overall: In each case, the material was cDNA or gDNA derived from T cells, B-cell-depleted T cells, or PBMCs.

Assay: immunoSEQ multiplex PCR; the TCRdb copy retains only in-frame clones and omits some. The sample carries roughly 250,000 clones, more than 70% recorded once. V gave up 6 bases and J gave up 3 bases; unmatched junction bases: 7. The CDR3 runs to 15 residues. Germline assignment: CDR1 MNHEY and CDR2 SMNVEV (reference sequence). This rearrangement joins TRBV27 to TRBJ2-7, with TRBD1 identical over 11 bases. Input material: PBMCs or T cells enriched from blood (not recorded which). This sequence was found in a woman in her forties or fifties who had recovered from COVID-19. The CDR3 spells CASRLSGTGGYEQYF. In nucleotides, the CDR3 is TGTGCCAGCAGATTGTCCGGGACAGGGGGCTACGAGCAGTACTTC.